This passage covers 9 T cell receptor beta chains from one sample sequenced in a study of T cells after yellow fever vaccination (dated by TCRdb to between 2018 and 2021). The treatment or condition label of this sample denotes: live attenuated yellow fever vaccine strain. Library generation was performed with 5' RACE. TCRdb lists the instrument as Illumina NovaSeq 6000. In TCRdb, the public reads were trimmed at Q25 with fastp and aligned with MiXCR, with productive beta chains retained. Each record represents a unique CDR3 protein, reported with the most common genes and DNA among its rows. In this sample the table shows about 220,000 distinct CDR3 sequences, approximately 3% of which occur a single time. The ten largest make up approximately 3% of the sample. Sample: CD4+ T cells sorted from PBMCs, taken 10 days after the yellow fever booster vaccination. The origin of the receptors is a young man who received the YFV17D yellow fever vaccine.

In this sample, this clonotype turned up many times. The rearrangement joins TRBV5-1 to TRBJ2-5, with 11 positions matching TRBD2. V was pared by 4 bases and J by 1 base, with 9 bases of the junction left unmatched. The CDR3 totals 17 residues. Germline V gene lookup returns CDR1 SGHRS and CDR2 YFSETQ. The CDR3 here is CASSSGALAGVQETQYF. The DNA of the CDR3 is TGCGCCAGCAGCAGCGGCGCACTAGCGGGGGTCCAAGAGACCCAGTACTTC.

The gene calls are TRBV6-5 and TRBJ1-2; D perhaps matches TRBD1 (5 bases). Between the trimmed V and J ends, which lost 8 bases and 8 bases, there was a span of 15 bases. The CDR3 sequence is 12 residues long. Germline lookup yields CDR1 MNHEY and CDR2 SVGAGI. The CDR3 nucleotides read TGTGCCAGCGGCTCGGGGGTGGAGGGCTACACCTTC. Its translation: CASGSGVEGYTF.

The J gene is TRBJ1-4, the V gene TRBV4-1; D ambiguous. The germline gives CDR1 MGHRA, CDR2 YSYEKL. There are 15 residues in the CDR3. The germline V and J ends were trimmed by 1 base and 6 bases, with 12 bases remaining between them. CDR3 amino acids: CASSQAGQAYEKLFF. DNA of the CDR3: TGCGCCAGCAGCCAAGCTGGCCAGGCATATGAAAAACTGTTTTTT.

There are many counts of this clonotype. The J gene is TRBJ2-7, the V gene TRBV5-1; TRBD2 agrees at 10 bases. Trimming cost V 4 bases and J 6 bases; bases outside gene matches: 10. Germline V gives CDR1 SGHRS, CDR2 YFSETQ. The CDR3 loop spans 15 amino acids. CDR3 region: CASSQSSGGPLEQYF. The CDR3 DNA reads TGCGCCAGCAGCCAATCTAGCGGGGGCCCCCTCGAGCAGTACTTC.

This clonotype appeared many times. V is TRBV20-1 and J is TRBJ1-1; D is undetermined. Germline assignment: CDR1 DFQATT and CDR2 SNEGSKA (reference sequence). This CDR3 region has 11 residues. Trimming pared 6 bases from V and 5 bases from J, leaving 10 bases between. CDR3 in DNA: TGCAGTGCGCGGGGTCTGACTGAAGCTTTCTTT. It is translated as CSARGLTEAFF.

This clonotype was observed at least ten times. This CDR3 is CASSLESGAGFSSTDTQYF. DNA of the CDR3: TGCGCCAGCAGCTTGGAATCTGGGGCCGGATTCTCTAGCACAGATACGCAGTATTTT. V is TRBV5-1 and J is TRBJ2-3, with D tentatively TRBD1 (5 bases). Trimming stripped 0 bases from V and 0 bases from J, with 20 bases between. CDR3 length: 19 amino acids. Looked up from germline, CDR1 is SGHRS and CDR2 is YFSETQ.

This clonotype was detected ten times or more. V usage is TRBV5-1 and J usage is TRBJ2-3; possibly TRBD2 for D (6 bases). This CDR3 region has 14 residues. V gave up 6 bases and J gave up 0 bases, with 11 bases separating them. Looked up from germline, CDR1 is SGHRS and CDR2 is YFSETQ. CDR3 sequence (DNA): TGCGCCAGCAATAGCGGAACTAGCACAGATACGCAGTATTTT. It codes for CASNSGTSTDTQYF. The complete variable domain, with remaining parts taken from reference TRBV5-1 and TRBJ2-3, reads KAGVTQTPRYLIKTRGQQVTLSCSPISGHRSVSWYQQTPGQGLQFLFEYFSETQRNKGNFPGRFSGRQFSNSRSEMNVSTLELGDSALYLCASNSGTSTDTQYFGPGTRLTVL.

This clonotype occurred a few times. The J gene is TRBJ1-3, the V gene TRBV5-1; D is undetermined. The germline V gene has CDR1 SGHRS and CDR2 YFSETQ. This CDR3 spans 14 amino acids. V was pared by 3 bases and J by 0 bases, with 7 bases between. CDR3 sequence (DNA): TGCGCCAGCAGCTCGTCGTTCTCTGGAAACACCATATATTTT. Its protein product is CASSSSFSGNTIYF. Drawing the rest from reference TRBV5-1 and TRBJ1-3, the complete variable domain is KAGVTQTPRYLIKTRGQQVTLSCSPISGHRSVSWYQQTPGQGLQFLFEYFSETQRNKGNFPGRFSGRQFSNSRSEMNVSTLELGDSALYLCASSSSFSGNTIYFGEGSWLTVV.

In its sample, this clonotype was seen many times. The rearrangement uses TRBV15 and TRBJ2-2, with D tentatively TRBD1 or TRBD2 (6 bases each). V was cut by 3 bases and J by 6 bases, with 8 bases left in between. In germline, CDR1 is LNHNV, CDR2 YYDKDF (reference sequence). The CDR3 has 13 residues. The CDR3 bases are TGTGCCACCAGCAGCGGGGGCTCCGGGGAGCTGTTTTTT. This gives the protein CATSSGGSGELFF.